Described below is a single T cell receptor (beta chain) sequence and its context. Its specificity is unknown. The data belong to a study of T cells in Graves' hyperthyroidism and ophthalmopathy. General observations from the study: In the analysis, a 13 V-J model separated ophthalmopathy from stable hyperthyroidism. Model predictions of ophthalmopathy came a median approximately seven months before onset.

V shed 2 bases and J 2 bases; nucleotides not matched to a gene: 3. Germline CDR1 SGHNT, CDR2 YYREEE (reference sequence). CDR3 length: 15 residues. Template material for amplifying TCR beta CDR3 regions consisted of RNA transcripts. Initially, a first-round RT-PCR of the TCR CDR3 employed the HTBI primer set. Via MiXCR, TCRdb re-called the multiplex PCR reads, giving one row per CDR3 protein. The sample gives under 650,000 distinct CDR3 sequences, under 20% of which show up once; 3% to 4.5% is in the top ten. The chain combines TRBV5-4 with TRBJ2-1; 8 bases match TRBD2. Sequenced sample: blood. This TCR came from a woman aged 30 to 39 with Graves' hyperthyroidism. DNA of the CDR3: TGTGCCAGCAGCTTCGGGGGGGGGACCTACAATGAGCAGTTCTTC. Translation: CASSFGGGTYNEQFF. Full variable domain (rest looked up from reference TRBV5-4 and TRBJ2-1): ETGVTQSPTHLIKTRGQQVTLRCSSQSGHNTVSWYQQALGQGPQFIFQYYREEENGRGNFPPRFSGLQFPNYSSELNVNALELDDSALYLCASSFGGGTYNEQFFGPGTRLTVL.